These T cell receptor beta chains were read from a single sample in a study of blood T cell repertoires in COVID-19. TCRdb's copy holds only in-frame clones and misses some; the assay was immunoSEQ multiplex PCR. In the table there are approximately 260,000 clones, about four fifths of which are singletons. Material for sequencing was peripheral blood. The receptors stem from a woman of 80 years or more with acute or convalescent COVID-19. Both conserved end residues are part of each CDR3. The D gene is left open where the match is weak. Expanded clones are given a class, and other clones once, few, many or no size at all.

j_call	d_call	v_call	clone_size	cdr3_nt	cdr3_aa
TRBJ1-2	TRBD1	TRBV12-3/TRBV12-4	-	TGTGCCAGCAGCCCGGACAGGAGGGGTGGCTACACCTTC	CASSPDRRGGYTF
TRBJ1-1	-	TRBV19	-	TGTGCCAGTAGTATAGGGGGCATGAACACTGAAGCTTTCTTT	CASSIGGMNTEAFF
TRBJ1-2	-	TRBV5-1	many	TGCGCCAGCAGCTCTGAAGAGCTGAGCTATGGCTACACCTTC	CASSSEELSYGYTF
TRBJ1-2	TRBD1	TRBV11-2	-	TGTGCCAGCAGCTTAAGAGAACGACAGGGGGCCGACAACTATGGCTACACCTTC	CASSLRERQGADNYGYTF
TRBJ1-1	TRBD1	TRBV3-1/TRBV3-2	-	TGTGCCAGCAGCCAAGTGCCCACAGGGGTGAACACTGAAGCTTTCTTT	CASSQVPTGVNTEAFF
TRBJ1-4	TRBD1	TRBV5-1	-	TGCGCCAGCAGCTCTGGACAGGGCCCTGGGGAAAAACTGTTTTTT	CASSSGQGPGEKLFF
TRBJ2-1	-	TRBV19	few	TGTGCCAGTAGCCGAGGCGGGGGCGCGGGGTCCTACAATGAGCAGTTCTTC	CASSRGGGAGSYNEQFF
TRBJ2-1	TRBD2	TRBV5-1	few	TGCGCCAGCAGTTATCCCCCTCTCGGGAGCGGGGGGGCCTCTGCCCGCAATGAGCAGTTCTTC	CASSYPPLGSGGASARNEQFF
TRBJ1-6	-	TRBV6-6	-	TGTGCCAGCAGCCTTAAATGGGGGGACTCACCCCTCCACTTT	CASSLKWGDSPLHF
TRBJ1-5	-	TRBV19	-	TGTGGCGAGCAGGCCACGCATCATAGCAATCAGCCCCAGCATTTT	CGEQATHHSNQPQHF
TRBJ1-3	-	TRBV5-1	-	TGCGCCAGCAGCTTTGGGGGGAAAGGAAACACCATATATTTT	CASSFGGKGNTIYF
TRBJ1-5	TRBD1	TRBV6-6	-	TGTGCCAGCAGTTCGCCGGGACAGGCCTCGCCCCAGCATTTT	CASSSPGQASPQHF
TRBJ1-1	-	TRBV2	-	TGTGCCAGCAGTGCGGACAGTAACACTGAAGCTTTCTTT	CASSADSNTEAFF
TRBJ2-1	TRBD2	TRBV27	-	TGTGCCACTAACTTTCTAGCGGGGGGGAGTGGCTCCTACAATGAGCAGTTCTTC	CATNFLAGGSGSYNEQFF
TRBJ1-6	-	TRBV19	-	TGTGCCAGTAGTGTCTGGGCAGATAATTCACCCCTCCACTTT	CASSVWADNSPLHF
TRBJ1-1	-	TRBV3-1/TRBV3-2	few	TGTGCCAGCAGCCCCTCGTGGGGGGCTGAAGCTTTCTTT	CASSPSWGAEAFF
TRBJ2-2	-	TRBV5-4	-	TGTGCCAGCAGCTCCGGGGGAGTCCACACCGGGGAGCTGTTTTTT	CASSSGGVHTGELFF
TRBJ2-7	TRBD2	TRBV29-1	few	TGCAGCGTTGAAGTTGGGGGGGACGAGCAGTACTTC	CSVEVGGDEQYF
TRBJ2-5	TRBD1	TRBV3-1/TRBV3-2	-	TGTGCCAGCAGCCATTGGGACAGGGGGCAGGAGACCCAGTACTTC	CASSHWDRGQETQYF
TRBJ1-3	-	TRBV19	-	TGTGCCAGCCAGACAGTTGACTCTGGAAACACCATATATTTT	CASQTVDSGNTIYF
TRBJ2-2	-	TRBV2	-	TGTGCCAGCAGTGAAGACAGGAACCCTCCCGGGGAGCTGTTTTTT	CASSEDRNPPGELFF
TRBJ2-3	-	TRBV6-4	once	TGTGCCAGCAGTCAGGACAGACCCACAGATACGCAGTATTTT	CASSQDRPTDTQYF
TRBJ1-3	-	TRBV6-5	-	TGTGCCAGCAGTCCTTCGGGTACCCCAGGGGACACCATATATTTT	CASSPSGTPGDTIYF
TRBJ2-7	-	TRBV15	-	TGTGCCACCAGCAGAAAATACAGAGTCAGCTCCTACGAGCAGTACTTC	CATSRKYRVSSYEQYF
TRBJ2-1	TRBD2	TRBV4-2	-	TGTGCCAGCAGCCAAGATGAACAAGCGGGGCAGAGCTCCTACAATGAGCAGTTCTTC	CASSQDEQAGQSSYNEQFF
TRBJ1-6	TRBD1	TRBV5-1	-	TGCGCCAGCAGCTTGGGGGGACAGGGTGATTCACCCCTCCACTTT	CASSLGGQGDSPLHF
TRBJ2-5	TRBD2	TRBV2	-	TGTGCCAGCGGGGTGGAGCGGGGGTTCCAAGAGACCCAGTACTTC	CASGVERGFQETQYF
TRBJ1-5	TRBD1	TRBV19	once	TGTGCCAGTAGTATCCACCGGGACAGGATTAGCAATCAGCCCCAGCATTTT	CASSIHRDRISNQPQHF
TRBJ2-7	TRBD1	TRBV2	-	TGTGCCAGCAGTGAACTCCTGACAGGGAGTATGAGGACGGGCGAGCAGTACTTC	CASSELLTGSMRTGEQYF
TRBJ2-4	TRBD1	TRBV5-1	-	TGCGCCAGCAGTCAAGGACAGGGGGGCATTCAGTACTTC	CASSQGQGGIQYF
TRBJ1-1	-	TRBV20-1	-	TGCAGTCCAGAGGGGAACACTGAAGCTTTCTTT	CSPEGNTEAFF
TRBJ1-5	-	TRBV12-5	-	TGTGCTAGTGGTTTGTCCCCCGATCAGCCCCAGCATTTT	CASGLSPDQPQHF
TRBJ2-1	TRBD1	TRBV10-1	once	TGCGCCAGCAGTGAGAACAGGGGCCGCTCCTACAATGAGCAGTTCTTC	CASSENRGRSYNEQFF
TRBJ1-6	TRBD1	TRBV3-1/TRBV3-2	-	TGTGCCAGCAGCCAAGCGGGGACAGTCGGTAATTCACCCCTCCACTTT	CASSQAGTVGNSPLHF
TRBJ2-7	-	TRBV30	-	TGTGCCTGGAGTTCGTCGGGTGACGAGCAGTACTTC	CAWSSSGDEQYF
TRBJ1-2	TRBD1	TRBV27	-	TGTGCCAGCAGTTCACTACAGGGGCACTATGGCTACACCTTC	CASSSLQGHYGYTF
TRBJ2-3	TRBD2	TRBV5-8	-	TGTGCCAGCAGCCTCCGGGGGGGCTGGACAGATACGCAGTATTTT	CASSLRGGWTDTQYF
TRBJ1-6	-	TRBV5-1	-	TGCGCCAGCAGCTTGGTTTACGCGGGGGCTGTAAATAATTCACCCCTCCACTTT	CASSLVYAGAVNNSPLHF
TRBJ2-3	TRBD2	TRBV4-1	-	TGCGCCAGCAGCCAAGATGGCGGGGGGGTTAGCACAGATACGCAGTATTTT	CASSQDGGGVSTDTQYF
TRBJ1-2	-	TRBV6-5	few	TGTGCCAGCAGTACCAGTAGGGGTTATAATAGTGGCTACACCTTC	CASSTSRGYNSGYTF
TRBJ1-6	-	TRBV5-1	-	TGCGCCAGCAGCTTGTGGGGCACTCAGGGTGCCGGCTATAATTCACCCCTCCACTTT	CASSLWGTQGAGYNSPLHF
TRBJ1-1	-	TRBV7-2	-	TGTGCCAGCAGCTTACGACTAGGTGGGACTGAAGCTTTCTTT	CASSLRLGGTEAFF
TRBJ2-1	-	TRBV2	-	TGTGCCAGCAGTGAGCGGCCGCGGAGGAATGAGCAGTTCTTC	CASSERPRRNEQFF
TRBJ1-3	-	TRBV15	-	TGTGCCACCAGCAGAGGAGGAGAAAACACCATATATTTT	CATSRGGENTIYF
TRBJ2-3	-	TRBV28	-	TGTGCCAGCAGTTTGGGGGGATCTCGCACAGATACGCAGTATTTT	CASSLGGSRTDTQYF
TRBJ1-1	-	TRBV11-2	-	TGTGCCAGCAGCCTGCTGGCCGGGGAAGCTTTCTTT	CASSLLAGEAFF
TRBJ1-3	-	TRBV18	-	TGTGCCAGCTCACCAGCGGGCAGCTTGGTGGGCCGAAACACCATATATTTT	CASSPAGSLVGRNTIYF
TRBJ1-2	-	TRBV2	-	TGTGCCAGCAGGGACACTGGTGGGCTTCCTAACTATGGCTACACCTTC	CASRDTGGLPNYGYTF
TRBJ2-5	TRBD1	TRBV12-3/TRBV12-4	-	TGTGCCAGCAGTATGGACAGGGAAGAGACCCAGTACTTC	CASSMDREETQYF
TRBJ1-2	-	TRBV2	few	TGTGCCAGCAGTGAAACAGCCTATGGCTACACCTTC	CASSETAYGYTF
TRBJ1-6	-	TRBV19	-	TGTGCCAGTACGCCGGGTCCCTATTTGAATTCACCCCTCCACTTT	CASTPGPYLNSPLHF
TRBJ2-5	-	TRBV10-3	-	TGTGCCATCAGTGAGTCGGAGGGGAGCAGGGAGACCCAGTACTTC	CAISESEGSRETQYF